The clone carrying this T cell receptor (beta chain) has just one count. The antigen remains unidentified. V gave up 4 bases and J gave up 4 bases, with 14 bases separating them. Germline CDR1 reads MNHEY; CDR2 reads SVGAGI. The CDR3 totals 14 residues. The data stem from a study of shared clonotypes between healthy human individuals. Study results and limitations: Rarefaction showed sorted-subset sequencing was incomplete despite large depth.

It was across several immunoSEQ plates that each subset's genomic DNA was evenly split. Sorted subsets were amplified in replicate PCRs using 200 ng DNA, tens of thousands of T cell genomes. Clones were sequenced by immunoSEQ multiplex PCR, and TCRdb holds only the in-frame ones, with some missing. The sample yields around 1.4 million clones, approximately 98.5% seen once. The donor population consisted of healthy HIV-negative adults with no recent acute infections or vaccinations. Sequencing was done on a sample of naive CD4+ T cells sorted from blood. Documented subset: CD45RA+ positively selected. V usage is TRBV6-5 and J usage is TRBJ2-7; a weak D match, TRBD1 (8 bases). The receptor comes from a man aged 25 to 40 in good health. The CDR3 region has the DNA TGTGCCAGCAGTTTACAGGGGGGGATATACGAGCAGTACTTC. It is translated as CASSLQGGIYEQYF.